A selection of T cell receptor beta chains follows, all from one sample in a study of lymphopenia after photon versus proton radiotherapy. Assay: immunoSEQ multiplex PCR; the TCRdb copy retains only in-frame clones and omits some. The sample has 30,000 to 35,000 clones; nearly 90% are singletons. The source material was peripheral blood, sampled from a patient treated with proton-based radiotherapy. The receptors shown here come from a woman aged 70-85 years with pancreatic cancer. Some clones in this sample may be carry-over from other donors' samples. The CDR3 runs from the conserved cysteine through the conserved F or W. The order of the fields is V gene, clone size, J gene, D gene, CDR3 protein, CDR3 DNA. D genes are given only for firm matches. Size tells how often a clone was seen (once, few, many) or the class of an expanded clone, and some rows leave it out.

TRBV5-4	-	TRBJ1-3	-	CASSLDGGGESGNTIYF	TGTGCCAGCAGCTTGGATGGTGGGGGAGAATCTGGAAACACCATATATTTT
TRBV12-5	-	TRBJ2-2	TRBD2	CASGFPGTSVSNTGELFF	TGTGCTAGTGGTTTCCCCGGGACTAGCGTATCGAACACCGGGGAGCTGTTTTTT
TRBV5-6	once	TRBJ1-6	-	CASSLVTGADSPLHF	TGTGCCAGCAGCTTAGTTACAGGAGCAGATTCACCCCTCCACTTT
TRBV19	-	TRBJ2-1	-	CASSIGQINEQFF	TGTGCCAGTAGTATCGGGCAAATCAATGAGCAGTTCTTC
TRBV7-9	-	TRBJ1-2	-	CASSLPSLLGGYTF	TGTGCCAGCAGCTTACCGTCGCTGCTGGGGGGCTACACCTTC
TRBV7-2	-	TRBJ2-1	-	CASSLSGTYNEQFF	TGTGCCAGCAGCTTATCAGGGACCTACAATGAGCAGTTCTTC
TRBV10-3	-	TRBJ2-3	-	CAISEQGGTDTQYF	TGTGCCATCAGTGAACAGGGAGGGACAGATACGCAGTATTTT
TRBV29-1	-	TRBJ2-1	TRBD1	CSVERGRGAAPQFF	TGCAGCGTTGAAAGGGGGCGTGGGGCGGCGCCCCAGTTCTTC
TRBV6-1	-	TRBJ1-4	-	CASLKTATNEKLFF	TGTGCCAGCTTGAAGACAGCAACTAATGAAAAACTGTTTTTT
TRBV5-1	-	TRBJ2-5	-	CASSLGGPQETQYF	TGCGCCAGCAGCTTGGGCGGGCCCCAAGAGACCCAGTACTTC
TRBV29-1	-	TRBJ2-7	-	CSVEDPGYYEQYF	TGCAGCGTTGAAGATCCTGGGTACTACGAGCAGTACTTC
TRBV14	few	TRBJ2-1	-	CASSLYNEQFF	TGTGCCAGCAGCCTCTACAATGAGCAGTTCTTC
TRBV21-1	-	TRBJ2-7	-	CASSYGSGRGEQYF	TGTGCCAGCAGCTATGGGTCCGGGAGGGGCGAGCAGTACTTC
TRBV28	-	TRBJ2-7	-	CASTHDSYEQYF	TGTGCCAGCACTCATGATTCCTACGAGCAGTACTTC
TRBV19	-	TRBJ2-7	TRBD2	CASSPGLAAYEQYF	TGTGCCAGTAGTCCAGGACTAGCGGCCTACGAGCAGTACTTC
TRBV7-8	-	TRBJ2-7	TRBD2	CASSPRGRAGATYEQYF	TGTGCCAGCAGTCCACGGGGTCGAGCGGGAGCTACCTACGAGCAGTACTTC
TRBV27	-	TRBJ2-1	-	CASRTDSSYNEQFF	TGTGCCAGCAGGACTGACAGCTCCTACAATGAGCAGTTCTTC
TRBV6-1	-	TRBJ2-3	-	CASSGPPGPDTQYF	TGTGCCAGCAGTGGCCCCCCAGGGCCAGATACGCAGTATTTT
TRBV7-3	-	TRBJ2-7	TRBD2	CASSATRGSGSYEQYF	TGTGCCAGCAGCGCCACCCGAGGGAGCGGGAGCTACGAGCAGTACTTC
TRBV6-5	-	TRBJ2-1	-	CASSAYDSSYNEQFF	TGTGCCAGCAGCGCCTATGATAGCTCCTACAATGAGCAGTTCTTC
TRBV7-2	-	TRBJ1-1	-	CASSLDPGGFTEAFF	TGTGCCAGCAGCTTAGATCCGGGAGGGTTTACTGAAGCTTTCTTT
TRBV5-4	-	TRBJ1-2	TRBD1	CASSSTGGGINYGYTF	TGTGCCAGCAGCTCGACAGGGGGTGGAATAAACTATGGCTACACCTTC
TRBV4-1	-	TRBJ2-7	TRBD2	CASSQDQRGGGEQYF	TGCGCCAGCAGCCAAGATCAGCGGGGTGGAGGCGAGCAGTACTTC
TRBV2	-	TRBJ2-3	-	CATRRGTSTDTQYF	TGTGCCACCAGGCGGGGAACTAGCACAGATACGCAGTATTTT
TRBV19	-	TRBJ2-5	TRBD1	CASSTGQGLLATETQYF	TGTGCCAGTAGTACCGGACAGGGTCTCCTAGCGACCGAGACCCAGTACTTC
TRBV30	-	TRBJ2-7	-	CAWSGGTGSSYEQYF	TGTGCCTGGAGTGGCGGGACGGGATCCTCCTACGAGCAGTACTTC